Listed here is a single T cell receptor beta chain. Different DNA sequences within this sample yield the same CDR3. V shed 3 bases, J shed 0 bases, and the junction held 3 bases outside the gene matches. The CDR3 is 14 amino acids. The V gene's germline CDR1 is SGDLS and CDR2 YYNGEE. The data stem from a study of shared clonotypes between healthy human individuals. Repertoires were generated with immunoSEQ multiplex PCR, while TCRdb's copy carries only in-frame clones and drops some. Among roughly 1,000,000 clones listed, approximately 78% were seen once. This sequence joins TRBV9 and TRBJ2-7, with TRBD1 matching 7 bases. Sequencing was carried out using memory CD4+ T cells from PBMCs. Sample subset: CD45RA-negative fraction. The sequence came from a man between 18 and 29 years old in good health. Some clones in this sample may be carry-over from other donors' samples. The DNA of the CDR3 is TGTGCCAGCAGCGCCCGGGACAGCTCCTACGAGCAGTACTTC. Its protein is CASSARDSSYEQYF.